A selection of T cell receptor beta chains follows, all from one sample in a study of early T cells in non-severe SARS-CoV-2 infection. TCRdb reprocessed the 5' RACE reads with MiXCR, giving one entry per CDR3 protein. This repertoire shows some 23,000 distinct CDR3 sequences, around 5% found once; its top ten account for about 10%. The sequenced sample consisted of whole blood. Receptor source: an adult who was a healthcare worker with PCR-confirmed SARS-CoV-2 infection or an uninfected control (not recorded which). Each CDR3 is given without its conserved first and last residue. The order of the fields is V gene, D gene, J gene, CDR3 protein. The D gene is left open where the match is weak.

v_call: TRBV20-1; d_call: NA; j_call: TRBJ1-5; cdr3_aa: SARGESGNQPQH
v_call: TRBV6-2/TRBV6-3; d_call: TRBD2; j_call: TRBJ2-1; cdr3_aa: ASSRPGEREGAWF
v_call: TRBV6-5; d_call: NA; j_call: TRBJ2-1; cdr3_aa: ASSHRTPSSYNEQF
v_call: TRBV28; d_call: TRBD2; j_call: TRBJ2-2; cdr3_aa: ASSFMAGVVGELF
v_call: TRBV29-1; d_call: NA; j_call: TRBJ2-4; cdr3_aa: SVSALNIQY
v_call: TRBV9; d_call: NA; j_call: TRBJ2-1; cdr3_aa: ASSARASADNEQF
v_call: TRBV4-1; d_call: TRBD1; j_call: TRBJ1-2; cdr3_aa: ASSPDRGAYGYT
v_call: TRBV7-3; d_call: TRBD1; j_call: TRBJ1-1; cdr3_aa: ASSSDRDTEAF
v_call: TRBV7-9; d_call: NA; j_call: TRBJ2-5; cdr3_aa: ASSGPREPPDETQY
v_call: TRBV11-2; d_call: NA; j_call: TRBJ2-1; cdr3_aa: ASSLGYNEQF
v_call: TRBV6-5; d_call: NA; j_call: TRBJ2-3; cdr3_aa: ASSYWAGRSTDTQY
v_call: TRBV7-9; d_call: NA; j_call: TRBJ2-2; cdr3_aa: ASSLADENTGELF
v_call: TRBV27; d_call: TRBD2; j_call: TRBJ2-2; cdr3_aa: ASSLAAGMAGELF
v_call: TRBV5-1; d_call: NA; j_call: TRBJ2-1; cdr3_aa: ASSLEAAYNEQF